This T cell receptor (beta chain) comes out of a study of PD-1 blockade in mismatch repair-deficient tumors. Overall study results and limits: Tumor-resident clones, often undetectable pretreatment in blood, expanded then contracted after pembrolizumab.

As for this clone: The antigen is not known.

Clones were sequenced by immunoSEQ multiplex PCR, and TCRdb holds only the in-frame ones, with some missing. The sample records some 120,000 clones, about 85% being singletons. The source was peripheral blood, collected 44 weeks after starting pembrolizumab. The TCR sequence derives from an adult with mismatch repair-deficient cancer.

DNA for the CDR3: TGTGCCAGCAGTGACAGGGGGCGAAATGAGCAGTTCTTC. Its protein product is CASSDRGRNEQFF. The J gene is TRBJ2-1, the V gene TRBV6-5; the match to TRBD1 covers 10 bases. The germline gives CDR1 MNHEY, CDR2 SVGAGI. V lost 5 bases, J lost 7 bases, and 2 bases stayed unmatched. The CDR3 covers 13 residues.